This T cell receptor beta chain was profiled in a study of resident and recirculating memory T cells in vitiligo. Study context: Each patient gave two lesional and two nonlesional epidermal shave biopsies, plus PBMCs. Study results and caveats: TCR sequences were not conserved across biopsy sites or patients.

Trimming left V 0 bases short and J 4 bases short, with 11 bases between. The CDR3 totals 15 residues. Germline V gene sequence: CDR1 SGDLS, CDR2 YYNGEE. Regarding this clone: The antigen is not known.

Produced via immunoSEQ multiplex PCR; TCRdb's table is partial and in-frame only. Of 70,000 to 95,000 clones listed, about 90% were seen once; the top ten hold about 5.5%. Patients' lesions had not changed for the previous 6 months. The sample was blood. This sequence joins TRBV9 and TRBJ2-1; D is unresolved. This sequence was found in a male donor with vitiligo. CDR3 DNA: TGTGCCAGCAGCGTAGGCGGAGCTGGTTACAATGAGCAGTTCTTC. Amino acids: CASSVGGAGYNEQFF.